A single sample is the source of the 17 T cell receptor beta chains below, sequenced in a study of blood T cells in healthy people across ages. Combining a sample-barcoded 5' primer with a J-beta primer mix, a second PCR ran for roughly 6 to 12 cycles. TCRdb recomputed calls from the 5' RACE reads with MiXCR, one row per CDR3 protein. The sample yields about 1,400,000 distinct CDR3 sequences, approximately 60% seen once. Sequenced material: blood. These receptors were collected from a man younger than 30 in good health.

The chain links TRBV12-3 or TRBV12-4 to TRBJ2-1; 9 nucleotides agree with TRBD2. This CDR3 has 16 amino acids. The junction had 9 bases not matched to a gene; V was cut back by 2 bases and J by 7 bases. The CDR3 loop reads CASSLRRGRAENEQFF. The CDR3, as DNA: TGTGCCAGCAGTTTACGTCGCGGGAGGGCCGAGAATGAGCAGTTCTTC.

The gene calls are TRBV25-1 and TRBJ2-1, with D perhaps being TRBD1 or TRBD2 (5 bases each). This CDR3 is 14 amino acids long. The V gene lost 4 bases and the J gene lost 4 bases, with 11 bases spanning the gap. Germline CDR1 and CDR2: MGHDK and SYGVNS. CDR3 loop: CASSASGAYNEQFF. The CDR3 nucleotides read TGTGCCAGCAGTGCTTCCGGGGCATACAATGAGCAGTTCTTC.

V and J are TRBV25-1 and TRBJ2-5; D not certain. The V end was cut by 3 bases, the J end by 1 base, with 9 bases between. The germline CDR1 and CDR2 sequences are MGHDK and SYGVNS. CDR3 length: 14 amino acids. CDR3 amino acids: CASSDEARQETQYF. CDR3 DNA: TGTGCCAGCAGTGATGAGGCCCGCCAAGAGACCCAGTACTTC.

This clonotype came up a few times. The rearrangement links TRBV4-1 to TRBJ2-4; a possible D gene is TRBD2 (5 bases). Trimming stripped 4 bases from V and 13 bases from J, with 29 bases between. Germline V gene sequence: CDR1 MGHRA, CDR2 YSYEKL. The CDR3 sequence is 17 residues long. As DNA, the CDR3 is TGCGCCAGCAGCCCACACTTAACCCCCGGGTTTTCTTGGGAGCAGTACTTC. Its translation is CASSPHLTPGFSWEQYF.

In its sample, this clonotype was seen a few times. Written as DNA, the CDR3 is TGTGCCAGCAGCGCCAACAGGGGTGGATCTAATGAAAAACTGTTTTTT. As protein: CASSANRGGSNEKLFF. V gene TRBV9 combines with J gene TRBJ1-4, with 7 bases identical to TRBD1. The CDR3 is 16 residues long. With V trimmed by 3 bases and J by 3 bases, 8 bases remained unmatched. CDR1 is SGDLS, CDR2 YYNGEE, per germline. Full variable domain (missing parts from reference TRBV9 and TRBJ1-4): DSGVTQTPKHLITATGQRVTLRCSPRSGDLSVYWYQQSLDQGLQFLIQYYNGEERAKGNILERFSAQQFPDLHSELNLSSLELGDSALYFCASSANRGGSNEKLFFGSGTQLSVL.

The chain is built from TRBV3-1 and TRBJ1-2, with D unclear. This CDR3 comprises 15 residues. V was clipped by 0 bases and J by 4 bases, with 12 bases between them. Germline values: CDR1 LGHDT, CDR2 YNNKEL (reference sequence). This CDR3 reads CASSQDPGESYGYTF. CDR3 bases: TGTGCCAGCAGCCAAGATCCGGGCGAGAGCTATGGCTACACCTTC.

This chain links TRBV15 with TRBJ1-6; D not resolved. The CDR3 is made up of 16 amino acids. Trimming removed 0 bases from V and 6 bases from J, with 12 bases in between. Germline CDR1 reads LNHNV; CDR2 reads YYDKDF (reference sequence). This CDR3 is CATSRDQLTRNSPLHF. The CDR3 DNA follows: TGTGCCACCAGCAGAGATCAGCTTACTCGTAATTCACCCCTCCACTTT.

This sequence joins TRBV20-1 and TRBJ1-5, with 10 bases identical to TRBD1. Germline V gives CDR1 DFQATT, CDR2 SNEGSKA (reference sequence). The J segment lost 6 bases and the V segment lost 6 bases, leaving 8 bases of the junction unmatched. CDR3 length: 14 amino acids. CDR3 coding DNA: TGCAGTGCCCCGGACAGGGGGGGGAGTCAGCCCCAGCATTTT. Translated, it gives CSAPDRGGSQPQHF.

CDR3 protein: CVAGTGLREQYF. The CDR3 nucleotides read TGTGTCGCCGGGACGGGATTACGGGAGCAGTACTTC. V usage is TRBV30 and J usage is TRBJ2-7; the D gene could be TRBD1 or TRBD2 (5 bases each). The V gene's germline CDR1 is GTSNPN and CDR2 SVGIG (reference sequence). The CDR3 sequence is 12 residues long.

The V call is TRBV25-1, the J call TRBJ2-1, with 7 nucleotides matching TRBD1. With 2 bases clipped from V and 2 bases from J, the junction kept 3 bases outside the gene matches. This CDR3 region has 15 residues. Germline lookup yields CDR1 MGHDK and CDR2 SYGVNS. The CDR3 sequence is CASSEGTDTYNEQFF. CDR3 coding DNA: TGTGCCAGCAGTGAAGGGACAGATACCTACAATGAGCAGTTCTTC.

V gene TRBV5-1 combines with J gene TRBJ2-1; TRBD1 is a possible D gene (6 bases). Germline lookup yields CDR1 SGHRS and CDR2 YFSETQ. This CDR3 has 14 amino acids. Trimming left V 2 bases short and J 4 bases short, with 10 bases between. This chain's CDR3 is CASSFPGQYNEQFF. CDR3 coding DNA: TGCGCCAGCAGCTTTCCGGGACAATACAATGAGCAGTTCTTC.

The chain is built from TRBV5-5 and TRBJ1-1; D is perhaps TRBD1 (5 bases). Trimming removed 1 base at V and 7 bases at J, with 11 bases between. CDR1 and CDR2 from the germline V gene are SGHKS and YYEKEE (reference sequence). This CDR3 has 13 residues. The chain's CDR3 is CASSLIGTYEAFF. The CDR3, as DNA: TGTGCCAGCAGCTTGATCGGGACGTATGAAGCTTTCTTT.

The rearrangement joins TRBV11-2 to TRBJ2-1, with TRBD1 as a possible D gene (5 bases). The germline V and J ends were trimmed by 1 base and 2 bases, with 15 bases remaining between them. The germline V gene encodes CDR1 SGHAT and CDR2 FQNNGV. This CDR3 spans 17 amino acids. The CDR3 DNA sequence: TGTGCCAGCAGCTTAGTAAACCTCGGCAGGGCCTACAATGAGCAGTTCTTC. It yields the protein CASSLVNLGRAYNEQFF.

This chain links TRBV5-1 with TRBJ2-6; tentative D call: TRBD1 (6 bases). Germline loops: CDR1 SGHRS, CDR2 YFSETQ. V lost 1 base to trimming and J lost 4 bases, with 21 bases between them. The CDR3 extends over 19 amino acids. The CDR3 DNA is TGCGCCAGCAGCTTGTCGGTCCGAACAGGGATTGACGGGGCCAACGTCCTGACTTTC. The encoded protein is CASSLSVRTGIDGANVLTF.

This clonotype came up a few times. V is TRBV7-2 and J is TRBJ1-1; D perhaps matches TRBD1 (6 bases). The V end was cut by 1 base, the J end by 7 bases, with 16 bases between. CDR3 length: 15 residues. Germline V CDR1 and CDR2: SGHTA, FQGNSA. The CDR3 here is CASSLVLGGLDEAFF. The CDR3 region has the DNA TGTGCCAGCAGCTTAGTTTTGGGGGGGCTGGATGAAGCTTTCTTT.

V gene TRBV15 combines with J gene TRBJ2-7; 11 bases are shared with TRBD2. This CDR3 comprises 15 residues. The ends lost 4 bases at V and 2 bases at J; junction bases unmatched: 4. The germline V gene encodes CDR1 LNHNV and CDR2 YYDKDF (reference sequence). This CDR3 is CATSTSGRSTYEQYF. The CDR3 region has the DNA TGTGCCACCAGCACTAGCGGGAGGTCTACCTACGAGCAGTACTTC.

In its sample, this clonotype was seen a few times. V usage is TRBV27 and J usage is TRBJ2-7; D not resolved. The J call may be faulty, since TRBJ2-5 better matches the DNA end. The CDR3 sequence is 14 residues long. Germline CDR1 MNHEY, CDR2 SMNVEV (reference sequence). This CDR3 is CASGGSGAGETQYF. CDR3 DNA sequence: TGTGCCAGCGGCGGTTCAGGTGCAGGAGAGACCCAGTACTTC.